The 30 T cell receptor beta chains presented below share a single source sample, sequenced in a study of cytomegalovirus exposure and HLA in healthy donors. Primers included in the PCR were 60 Vbeta and 13 Jbeta primers. Data came from immunoSEQ multiplex PCR; TCRdb stores just in-frame clones and leaves some out. Here the sample spans around 180,000 clones, more than 60% being singletons. What was sequenced was PBMCs. These TCRs come from a woman aged 25 to 39 in good health and CMV-seropositive.

The table lists this clone with a few counts. The V call is TRBV27, the J call TRBJ1-3; perhaps TRBD1 as D (5 bases). The CDR3 is made up of 16 amino acids. V lost 3 bases to trimming and J lost 1 base, with 13 bases between them. Per germline, CDR1 MNHEY and CDR2 SMNVEV (reference sequence). CDR3 sequence: CASSFSGGLSGNTIYF. Here the CDR3 DNA reads TGTGCCAGCAGTTTTTCGGGGGGTTTGTCTGGAAACACCATATATTTT.

The CDR3 sequence is CASSEDRRSGANVLTF. CDR3 sequence (DNA): TGTGCCAGCAGCGAGGACAGGCGCTCTGGGGCCAACGTCCTGACTTTC. The rearrangement joins TRBV6-4 to TRBJ2-6, with 7 bases matching TRBD1. The germline V gene encodes CDR1 MRHNA and CDR2 SNTAGT. The CDR3 runs to 16 residues. V gave up 6 bases and J gave up 0 bases; unmatched junction bases: 5.

V is TRBV7-6 and J is TRBJ2-1; 11 nucleotides line up with TRBD2. Germline trimming cut 2 bases from V and 5 bases from J; bases unmatched to any gene: 2. CDR3 size: 15 residues. Germline V CDR1 and CDR2: SGHVS, FNYEAQ. CDR3 protein: CASSLRLAGNNEQFF. CDR3 nucleotides: TGTGCCAGCAGCTTACGACTAGCGGGAAACAATGAGCAGTTCTTC.

This clone was recorded a few times. The chain recombines TRBV5-4 with TRBJ2-5; tentative D call: TRBD2 (5 bases). The germline V and J ends were trimmed by 4 bases and 5 bases, with 18 bases remaining between them. From germline, CDR1 is SGHNT and CDR2 YYREEE (reference sequence). The CDR3 has 15 residues. CDR3 residues: CASSPSGELPETQYF. DNA of the CDR3: TGTGCCAGCAGCCCCTCCGGGGAGCTCCCGGAGACCCAGTACTTC.

The chain employs TRBV2 and TRBJ2-6, with TRBD1 matching 7 bases. V was pared by 6 bases and J by 2 bases, with 7 bases of the junction left unmatched. Germline assignment: CDR1 SNHLY and CDR2 FYNNEI. CDR3 length: 16 residues. The chain's CDR3 is CASREYQGAGANVLTF. CDR3 in DNA: TGTGCCAGCAGAGAATATCAGGGGGCTGGGGCCAACGTCCTGACTTTC.

The chain combines TRBV5-7 with TRBJ2-3; 10 bases agree with TRBD2. TRBV5-7 qualifies as an ORF whose function is uncertain. Trimming at V came to 2 bases and at J to 3 bases, leaving 3 bases not matched to a gene. This CDR3 comprises 15 residues. CDR3 loop: CASSLLAGKTDTQYF. The CDR3 DNA follows: TGTGCCAGCAGCTTACTAGCGGGAAAAACAGATACGCAGTATTTT.

This clone was seen just once. This chain uses TRBV6-5 with TRBJ2-3; 10 bases line up with TRBD1. This CDR3 region has 15 residues. With 5 bases clipped from V and 4 bases from J, the junction kept 6 bases outside the gene matches. Germline lookup yields CDR1 MNHEY and CDR2 SVGAGI. The CDR3 coding sequence is TGTGCCAGCAGTCCCGGGACAGGGGACCCAGATACGCAGTATTTT. Its protein product is CASSPGTGDPDTQYF.

In its sample, this clone was seen once. The chain joins TRBV11-2 to TRBJ2-2, with D perhaps matching TRBD2 (5 bases). The germline gives CDR1 SGHAT, CDR2 FQNNGV. V lost 1 base and J lost 4, with 13 bases in between. The CDR3 covers 16 residues. The CDR3 nucleotides are TGTGCCAGCAGCTTAGTTCGGGGAGCGACCACCGGGGAGCTGTTTTTT. Translation: CASSLVRGATTGELFF.

This clone was picked up one time. The rearrangement uses TRBV6-4 and TRBJ2-2; D not certain. Germline-derived CDR1 and CDR2 are MRHNA and SNTAGT. Trimming pared 10 bases from V and 7 bases from J, leaving 16 bases between. The CDR3 covers 13 residues. CDR3: CANPKTQVGELFF. The CDR3 bases are TGTGCCAATCCCAAGACGCAGGTCGGGGAGCTGTTTTTT.

The chain recombines TRBV30 with TRBJ2-2; perhaps TRBD2 as D (6 bases). Trimming took off 4 bases at V and 7 bases at J, with 7 bases between the two ends. CDR3 length: 11 amino acids. Germline-derived CDR1 and CDR2 are GTSNPN and SVGIG (reference sequence). The CDR3 reads CAWTGGGELFF. DNA for the CDR3: TGTGCCTGGACCGGGGGCGGGGAGCTGTTTTTT.

This clone was seen a single time. V is TRBV6-5 and J is TRBJ2-5; 10 nucleotides match TRBD2. Unmatched junction bases numbered 8, after V lost 6 bases and J lost 4 bases. Germline V gene data show CDR1 as MNHEY and CDR2 as SVGAGI. This CDR3 region has 15 residues. Here the CDR3 DNA reads TGTGCCAGCAGCCCCCTAGCGGGAGTGGGAGAGACCCAGTACTTC. Translation: CASSPLAGVGETQYF.

The CDR3 DNA reads as TGTGCCAGCAGCCGCAATCCGGGCGGGGGGGACCTTTACGAGCAGTACTTC. This sequence encodes CASSRNPGGGDLYEQYF. This chain connects TRBV7-8 to TRBJ2-7, with 9 bases identical to TRBD2. Per the germline V gene, CDR1 is SGHVS and CDR2 is FQNEAQ. V gave up 5 bases and J gave up 4 bases; unmatched junction bases: 15. The CDR3 totals 17 residues.

This chain connects TRBV9 to TRBJ2-3; a weak D match, TRBD1 (5 bases). The germline V gene has CDR1 SGDLS and CDR2 YYNGEE. V lost 4 bases and J 2 bases, leaving 14 bases between the germline ends. CDR3 length: 15 residues. The CDR3: CASSRTGPVTDTQYF. Here the CDR3 DNA reads TGTGCCAGCAGCCGAACAGGCCCAGTCACAGATACGCAGTATTTT.

The gene calls are TRBV19 and TRBJ1-1, with a weak D call TRBD1 (5 bases). The CDR3 runs to 12 residues. Germline values: CDR1 LNHDA, CDR2 SQIVND (reference sequence). Between the trimmed V and J ends, which lost 7 bases and 11 bases, there was a span of 17 bases. The CDR3 reads CASTPGVPGAFF. CDR3 DNA: TGTGCCAGTACCCCGGGGGTCCCGGGGGCTTTCTTT.

V is TRBV6-4 and J is TRBJ2-5; possible D gene TRBD2, 6 bases. The CDR3 has 11 residues. Per germline, CDR1 MRHNA and CDR2 SNTAGT. V shed 2 bases and J shed 12 bases, with 10 bases lying between them. This CDR3 is CASSDLAPEYF. In nucleotides, the CDR3 is TGTGCCAGCAGTGACCTAGCGCCGGAGTACTTC.

This clone was recorded only once. V usage is TRBV6-1 and J usage is TRBJ2-1; 14 nucleotides agree with TRBD2. Germline V gene sequence: CDR1 MNHNS, CDR2 SASEGT. The CDR3 has 15 residues. J gave up 8 bases and V 6 bases, and 6 bases lay outside the gene matches. CDR3 in DNA: TGTGCCAGCAGGTCCGGGACTAGCGGGAGCTATGAGCAGTTCTTC. It specifies CASRSGTSGSYEQFF.

This clone was found once. This rearrangement joins TRBV7-2 to TRBJ2-5, with D possibly being TRBD1 (5 bases). Deletions cut 2 bases from V and 5 bases from J, with 15 bases between. The CDR3 sequence is 15 residues long. Germline V gene sequence: CDR1 SGHTA, CDR2 FQGNSA. CDR3 residues: CASSLWGTFGETQYF. In DNA form, the CDR3 reads TGTGCCAGCAGCTTATGGGGCACCTTTGGCGAGACCCAGTACTTC.

The genes are TRBV5-6 and TRBJ2-1; TRBD2 might be the D (6 bases). CDR1 is SGHDT, CDR2 YYEEEE, per germline. V lost 0 bases, J lost 8 bases, and 15 bases lay in between. The CDR3 runs 15 residues. The chain's CDR3 is CASSLAGLGFDEQFF. The CDR3 bases are TGTGCCAGCAGCTTGGCGGGACTGGGGTTCGATGAGCAGTTCTTC.

The V gene is TRBV6-5, the J gene TRBJ2-7, with 8 bases lining up with TRBD2. J lost 3 bases, V lost 2 bases, and 6 bases had no gene match. The CDR3 has 15 residues. Germline lookup yields CDR1 MNHEY and CDR2 SVGAGI. CDR3 DNA sequence: TGTGCCAGCAGTTACGCTTCGGGGGGGAACTACGAGCAGTACTTC. Its protein is CASSYASGGNYEQYF.

The chain combines TRBV6-5 with TRBJ1-5; TRBD1 is a possible D gene (5 bases). The V and J ends lost 5 bases and 3 bases respectively, with 14 bases between them. Germline lookup yields CDR1 MNHEY and CDR2 SVGAGI. The CDR3 consists of 15 residues. As DNA, the CDR3 is TGTGCCAGCAGTCCGGGGGGGGGAGCCAATCAGCCCCAGCATTTT. Its translation: CASSPGGGANQPQHF.

This sequence joins TRBV7-9 and TRBJ2-4, with D perhaps TRBD2 (6 bases). Per germline, CDR1 SEHNR and CDR2 FQNEAQ (reference sequence). V lost 4 bases, J lost 5 bases, and 9 bases lay in between. The CDR3 spans 13 residues. CDR3 coding DNA: TGTGCCAGCAGCTCTTGGGGGGAAAACATTCAGTACTTC. Residues: CASSSWGENIQYF.

The chain has TRBV27 and TRBJ2-7, with 8 bases matching TRBD1. CDR3 size: 12 residues. V lost 8 bases and J lost 3; bases outside the gene matches: 3. Germline CDR1 MNHEY, CDR2 SMNVEV (reference sequence). CDR3 region: CASGGQGYEQYF. CDR3 nucleotides: TGTGCCAGCGGAGGACAGGGCTACGAGCAGTACTTC.

The V gene is TRBV27, the J gene TRBJ1-3, with a tentative D call TRBD1 (5 bases). Germline lookup yields CDR1 MNHEY and CDR2 SMNVEV (reference sequence). V was trimmed by 5 bases and J by 6 bases, leaving 11 bases between them. The CDR3 spans 13 residues. The CDR3 coding sequence is TGTGCCAGCAGTACCGACAGATTAAACACCATATATTTT. Translation: CASSTDRLNTIYF.

The chain carries TRBV6-1 and TRBJ2-7; D is unclear. The V end was cut by 2 bases, the J end by 4 bases, with 6 bases between. This CDR3 is 12 amino acids long. The germline CDR1 and CDR2 sequences are MNHNS and SASEGT. The CDR3 spells CASSEMRYEQYF. The DNA for the CDR3 is TGTGCCAGCAGTGAAATGAGGTACGAGCAGTACTTC.

V and J are TRBV10-3 and TRBJ1-2; D not resolved. With 11 bases removed from V and 4 bases from J, the gap between germline ends came to 26 bases. Germline CDR1 and CDR2: ENHRY and SYGVKD. The CDR3 runs to 16 residues. The CDR3, as DNA: TGTGCCTCTACCCCTGCTGGGGAGAGTGTTAGCTATGGCTACACCTTC. This gives the protein CASTPAGESVSYGYTF.

This chain connects TRBV5-1 to TRBJ1-2; TRBD1 matches 8 bases. CDR3 length: 16 residues. Germline V lookup: CDR1 SGHRS, CDR2 YFSETQ. V was clipped by 0 bases and J by 8 bases; unmatched bases: 12. This chain's CDR3 is CASSLGEVQGVSGYTF. In nucleotides, the CDR3 is TGCGCCAGCAGCTTGGGTGAGGTACAGGGGGTGAGCGGCTACACCTTC.

J is TRBJ2-3 and V is TRBV2, with 11 bases fitting TRBD2. The V segment lost 10 bases and the J segment 6 bases; nucleotides outside the gene matches: 6. Germline V gives CDR1 SNHLY, CDR2 FYNNEI. The CDR3 is 13 residues long. The CDR3 DNA reads as TGTGCCACGGGACTAGCGGCTGGGGATACGCAGTATTTT. It specifies CATGLAAGDTQYF.

The chain has TRBV5-5 and TRBJ2-7; weak D call: TRBD2 (6 bases). Germline assignment: CDR1 SGHKS and CDR2 YYEKEE (reference sequence). This CDR3 comprises 15 residues. With 2 bases removed from V and 0 bases from J, the gap between germline ends came to 12 bases. The CDR3 region is CASSLLSGLSYEQYF. CDR3 DNA sequence: TGTGCCAGCAGCTTATTGAGCGGGCTCTCCTACGAGCAGTACTTC.

The chain has TRBV30 and TRBJ2-7, with TRBD2 identical over 9 bases. Per germline, CDR1 GTSNPN and CDR2 SVGIG (reference sequence). The length of the CDR3 is 14 residues. The V and J ends lost 0 bases and 4 bases, in that order; junction bases with no gene match: 4. The CDR3 protein is CAWSVVLAGYEQYF. The CDR3 DNA is TGTGCCTGGAGTGTTGTGCTAGCGGGGTACGAGCAGTACTTC.

There are a few counts of this clone. The chain joins TRBV28 to TRBJ2-5; 9 bases line up with TRBD2. Per germline, CDR1 MDHEN and CDR2 SYDVKM. The CDR3 is made up of 14 amino acids. The V segment lost 5 bases and the J segment 2 bases; nucleotides outside the gene matches: 3. The CDR3 spells CASSTTSGQETQYF. The CDR3 bases are TGTGCCAGCAGTACGACTAGCGGACAAGAGACCCAGTACTTC.